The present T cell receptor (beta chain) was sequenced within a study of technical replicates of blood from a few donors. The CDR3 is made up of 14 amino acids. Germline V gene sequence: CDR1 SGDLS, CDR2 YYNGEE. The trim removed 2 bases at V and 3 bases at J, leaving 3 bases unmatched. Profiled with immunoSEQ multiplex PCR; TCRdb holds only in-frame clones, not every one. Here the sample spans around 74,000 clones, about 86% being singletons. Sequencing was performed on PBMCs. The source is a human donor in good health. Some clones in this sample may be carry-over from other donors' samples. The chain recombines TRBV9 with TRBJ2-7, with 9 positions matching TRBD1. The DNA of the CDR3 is TGTGCCAGCAGCGTGGGGACAGGGTTCTACGAGCAGTACTTC. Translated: CASSVGTGFYEQYF.